The 5 T cell receptor beta chains in this list originate from one sample, sequenced in a study of T cell responses to AZD1222 COVID-19 vaccine. This table comes from immunoSEQ multiplex PCR, and its TCRdb copy is limited to in-frame clones, with some not included. The table records over 150,000 clones, over 85% of them present only once. Source: peripheral blood, taken on day 0 of AZD1222 vaccination. The receptor source for this set is an adult in good health.

In nucleotides, the CDR3 is TGTGCCAGCTCACCCGAGGTCATGAACACTGAAGCTTTCTTT. This gives the protein CASSPEVMNTEAFF. The gene calls are TRBV18 and TRBJ1-1; D gene uncertain. Germline V gene sequence: CDR1 KGHSH, CDR2 LQKENI. CDR3 length: 14 residues. Between the trimmed V and J ends, which lost 3 bases and 0 bases, there was a span of 8 bases.

The V and J genes are TRBV5-4 and TRBJ1-1; D gene unclear. The germline V gene has CDR1 SGHNT and CDR2 YYREEE (reference sequence). This CDR3 contains 14 residues. V was shortened by 5 bases and J by 1 base, with 12 bases between the two germline ends. The CDR3 DNA follows: TGTGCCAGCAGTCGCGCCGCTGGGAACACTGAAGCTTTCTTT. As protein: CASSRAAGNTEAFF.

The V and J genes are TRBV7-2 and TRBJ1-3; possibly TRBD1 for D (5 bases). In germline, CDR1 is SGHTA, CDR2 FQGNSA. Deletions cut 5 bases from V and 7 bases from J, with 24 bases between. This CDR3 spans 17 amino acids. The CDR3 is CASSPQWGASIRNTIYF. In DNA, the CDR3 is TGTGCCAGCAGCCCACAGTGGGGCGCCTCAATTCGGAACACCATATATTTT. The full variable domain, with the rest looked up from reference TRBV7-2 and TRBJ1-3, is GAGVSQSPSNKVTEKGKDVELRCDPISGHTALYWYRQSLGQGLEFLIYFQGNSAPDKSGLPSDRFSAERTGGSVSTLTIQRTQQEDSAVYLCASSPQWGASIRNTIYFGEGSWLTVV.

In nucleotides, the CDR3 is TGTGCCAGCAGTTTTAACAGGCAAGGAGCTGAAGCTTTCTTT. Its translation: CASSFNRQGAEAFF. The V call is TRBV27, the J call TRBJ1-1; TRBD1 might be the D (5 bases). The V end was cut by 3 bases, the J end by 6 bases, with 14 bases between. Germline CDR1 is MNHEY and CDR2 is SMNVEV (reference sequence). The CDR3 has 14 amino acids.

The gene calls are TRBV27 and TRBJ2-7; no definite D call. Germline loops: CDR1 MNHEY, CDR2 SMNVEV (reference sequence). V dropped 5 bases and J dropped 2 bases, with 10 bases sitting between them. The CDR3 totals 13 residues. Here the CDR3 reads CASSPLGPYEQYF. DNA of the CDR3: TGTGCCAGCAGTCCACTTGGGCCCTACGAGCAGTACTTC.